This TCR beta chain was recorded in a study of Ad26.COV2.S vaccination and SARS-CoV-2 variants (dated by TCRdb to 2020 to 2022). For the study in its entirety: Donors in the vaccine arm were drawn from COV1001, a multicentre, randomized, double-blind, placebo-controlled phase I-IIa trial testing Ad26.COV2.S in healthy adults. Ad26.COV2.S was administered intramuscularly at 5 x 10^10 or 1 x 10^11 viral particles, either as a single shot or as two shots given 56 days apart. Sequencing of the TCRbeta repertoire served to evaluate the specificity and breadth of SARS-CoV-2-reactive T cell receptors following Ad26.COV2.S vaccination. A total of 32 samples were included in the TCR-sequenced set, comprising roughly 19 Ad26.COV2.S vaccine recipients, 5 placebo recipients and 8 SARS-CoV-2 convalescent individuals. Participants in the trial were split at random into five groups of five each, receiving low-dose or high-dose Ad26.COV2.S once or twice, or else placebo on both occasions. Investigators did not know the trial group allocation while performing experiments and assessing outcomes.

V and J are trimmed by 3 bases and 3 bases, and the gene matches miss 6 bases of the junction. Via the germline V gene (reference sequence), CDR1 is MNHEY and CDR2 SMNVEV. Including the terminal cysteine and phenylalanine, the CDR3 comprises 15 residues. The DNA shown is the 45-base CDR3, in frame from base 1. Per the publication, the treatment or condition label means: some 20 received Ad26.COV2.S at low or high dose, single or two shots; about 5 received placebo; per-sample allocation not given. Repertoires of vaccine and placebo recipients were sequenced from samples collected on day 63 after the first injection. In Cohort 1b, some 25 adults aged 18-55 years were enrolled at a single site in Boston, USA, between 29 July and 7 August 2020. As a vaccine, Ad26.COV2.S was a replication-incompetent adenovirus type 26 vector that expressed a prefusion-stabilized SARS-CoV-2 spike protein derived from the original Wuhan strain.

Note on this clone: The antigen this receptor binds is unknown. Base quality data are lacking; no much larger clone is found one base away.

Beyond this particular receptor, the publication reports: According to the authors, total T cell responses may have been underestimated by the TCR breadth and depth analyses. Comparing responses between vaccine doses or regimens was not something the study was powered to do. Ad26.COV2.S recipients had higher spike-specific TCR breadth than placebo recipients (P = 0.0014). After vaccination, substantial breadth of spike-specific CD8+ and CD4+ T cell responses was reported. Non-spike TCR breadth was comparable between vaccine and placebo recipients, consistent with the vaccine containing only spike.

The immunoSEQ Assay was the method used to sequence TCRbeta CDR3 regions. After extraction, genomic DNA underwent amplification by bias-controlled multiplex PCR, followed by high-throughput sequencing. Under the source paper's analysis protocol: Collapsing and filtering of sequences were performed to quantify the absolute abundance of each unique TCRbeta CDR3 region. T cell fraction was estimated by normalizing TCRbeta template counts to usable DNA, which was measured by amplifying reference genes present in all nucleated cells. Repertoire TCRs were annotated as SARS-CoV-2-specific by exact matching of V gene, CDR3 amino acid sequence and J gene to a known reactive TCR set. The reference SARS-CoV-2 TCR set was obtained from MIRA and was filtered for enrichment in COVID-19-positive ImmuneCODE repertoires, whereby public or cross-reactive TCRs were removed. Drawing on the MIRA antigens, annotated TCRs were analysed further at the level of specific ORF or position within ORF. Breadth was defined as the number of annotated unique rearrangements divided by the total number of unique productive rearrangements, and depth was defined as the summed frequency of the annotated unique rearrangements. TCR breadth was compared between groups using two-sided Wilcoxon rank-sum tests. TCRdb carries this immuneACCESS record with in-frame sequences only. Its versions omit some clonotypes, under half of them owing to an unresolved V gene in the studies checked, with the rest unexplained. V and J calls and clone size are as listed in that table; D and trimming were resolved from the DNA. This sample comprises about 380,000 clones, approximately 83% of them detected only once. The biggest ten clones account for around 7.4% of the sample.

The specimen was peripheral blood, collected in a trial of Ad26.COV2.S vaccine versus placebo. The sequence links TRBV27 to TRBJ2-7; the central 9 bases match TRBD1. This clonotype originated in a person aged 18-60 years who received the Ad26.COV2.S COVID-19 vaccine or a placebo. The sequenced DNA is TGTGCCAGCAGTTTCCCCGGGACAGGGCTCTACGAGCAGTACTTC. The resulting protein is CASSFPGTGLYEQYF.